These T cell receptor beta chains were read from a single sample in a study of CD8+ T cells in alopecia areata. This table comes from immunoSEQ multiplex PCR, and its TCRdb copy is limited to in-frame clones, with some not included. The sample shows 110,000 or so clones, roughly three fifths of them seen only once. The material was CD4+ T cells sorted from blood, obtained at week 24, from a patient treated with tofacitinib. All receptors come from a human donor with alopecia areata. CDR3s include the opening cysteine and the closing phenylalanine or tryptophan. D genes are given only for firm matches. The size entry is marked missing in some rows and otherwise reads once, few, many or a size class.

TRBJ2-3	NA	NA	TRBV25-1	TGTGCCAGCAGCCCTTACCGCACAGATACGCAGTATTTT	CASSPYRTDTQYF
TRBJ2-3	few	TRBD1	TRBV30	TGTGCCTTTCAACAGGGGGCAGATACGCAGTATTTT	CAFQQGADTQYF
TRBJ2-3	NA	NA	TRBV9	TGTGCCAGCAGCGTAGAGGCGGGGCTTCGGACAGATACGCAGTATTTT	CASSVEAGLRTDTQYF
TRBJ2-7	NA	TRBD1	TRBV29-1	TGCAGCGTTGTATTCATTCAGGGGACCGGGACAGGGGGCGATTGGGAGCAGTACTTC	CSVVFIQGTGTGGDWEQYF
TRBJ2-3	NA	TRBD1	TRBV7-9	TGTGCCAGCAGCTTATGGGGACAGGGCCCGGATACGCAGTATTTT	CASSLWGQGPDTQYF
TRBJ2-3	NA	NA	TRBV27	TGTGCCAGCAGCCACTTGCGGCAAGATACGCAGTATTTT	CASSHLRQDTQYF
TRBJ2-7	NA	TRBD2	TRBV5-1	TGCGCCAGCAGCTCCGGGACTAGCGGTTACGAGCAGTACTTC	CASSSGTSGYEQYF
TRBJ2-1	NA	NA	TRBV29-1	TGCAGCGTTGATTCCCAGGGTAATGAGCAGTTCTTC	CSVDSQGNEQFF
TRBJ2-7	NA	NA	TRBV6-1	TGTGCCAGCAGTGAAGGGGCCGGCCAGTACTTC	CASSEGAGQYF
TRBJ1-2	few	TRBD1	TRBV29-1	TGCAGCGTCGGACAGGGGGCCATTTATGGCTACACCTTC	CSVGQGAIYGYTF
TRBJ2-3	few	NA	TRBV29-1	TGCAGCGTTGTCCAGCGGGATACGCAGTATTTT	CSVVQRDTQYF
TRBJ2-5	NA	NA	TRBV15	TGTGCCACCAGCCCGCACCCCCCAGGGACGTACCAAGAGACCCAGTACTTC	CATSPHPPGTYQETQYF
TRBJ2-5	NA	NA	TRBV23-1	TGCGCCAGCAGACCAGCCATGGGACCGGAGACCCAGTACTTC	CASRPAMGPETQYF